A single sample gave rise to the 14 T cell receptor beta chains below, sequenced in a study of shared clonotypes between healthy human individuals. Clones were read by immunoSEQ multiplex PCR, and TCRdb kept only the in-frame ones, dropping some. The table lists some 1 million clones, 60% to 80% of them singletons, with about 1.5% in the top ten. Input material: memory CD4+ T cells sorted from blood. Indicated subset: CD45RA-negative fraction. These receptors all come from a man younger than 35 in good health.

The table lists this clone with a count of one. This chain connects TRBV5-1 to TRBJ2-1; D not resolved. Germline V gives CDR1 SGHRS, CDR2 YFSETQ. The CDR3 is 16 residues long. V dropped 4 bases and J dropped 6 bases, with 20 bases sitting between them. The CDR3 nucleotides read TGCGCCAGCAGCACTGGGCTGGTCTCTGCTCGCAATGAGCAGTTCTTC. Residues: CASSTGLVSARNEQFF.

About this clone: This CDR3 is also generated by other DNA sequences in the sample. The chain employs TRBV19 and TRBJ2-5, with D uncertain. V was trimmed by 6 bases and J by 5 bases, leaving 7 bases between them. Germline-derived CDR1 and CDR2 are LNHDA and SQIVND (reference sequence). The CDR3 contains 11 residues. The CDR3 DNA is TGTGCCAGTAGCCCTGGGGAGACCCAGTACTTC. It specifies CASSPGETQYF.

This chain joins TRBV19 and TRBJ2-5, with TRBD1 as a possible D gene (5 bases). CDR1 LNHDA and CDR2 SQIVND come from the germline V gene (reference sequence). Trimming took off 4 bases at V and 0 bases at J, with 6 bases between the two ends. This CDR3 is 13 amino acids long. CDR3: CASSKGNQETQYF. For the CDR3, the DNA is TGTGCCAGTAGTAAGGGGAACCAAGAGACCCAGTACTTC.

The rearrangement uses TRBV5-5 and TRBJ2-5; TRBD2 is a possible D gene (7 bases). This CDR3 has 15 amino acids. V was trimmed by 4 bases and J by 4 bases, leaving 17 bases between them. Germline V gene lookup returns CDR1 SGHKS and CDR2 YYEKEE (reference sequence). Written as DNA, the CDR3 is TGTGCCAGCAGCCCCCGTCGGGGGGCGGGAGAGACCCAGTACTTC. This encodes CASSPRRGAGETQYF. Filled out from reference TRBV5-5 and TRBJ2-5, the complete variable domain reads DAGVTQSPTHLIKTRGQQVTLRCSPISGHKSVSWYQQVLGQGPQFIFQYYEKEERGRGNFPDRFSARQFPNYSSELNVNALLLGDSALYLCASSPRRGAGETQYFGPGTRLLVL.

This chain joins TRBV7-2 and TRBJ2-7; 10 nucleotides match TRBD1. Germline V CDR1 and CDR2: SGHTA, FQGNSA. This CDR3 is built from 15 residues. J gave up 0 bases and V 4 bases, and 3 bases lay outside the gene matches. The CDR3 here is CASSSGQGNSYEQYF. DNA of the CDR3: TGTGCCAGCAGCTCGGGACAGGGGAACTCCTACGAGCAGTACTTC.

This chain links TRBV5-1 with TRBJ1-1, with 9 bases fitting TRBD1. This CDR3 region has 14 residues. Germline values: CDR1 SGHRS, CDR2 YFSETQ. V trimming: 3 bases; J trimming: 3 bases; junction bases outside the gene matches: 3. Written as DNA, the CDR3 is TGCGCCAGCAGCTCAAGGACAGGGGACACTGAAGCTTTCTTT. It translates to CASSSRTGDTEAFF.

V gene TRBV7-8 combines with J gene TRBJ2-7, with D possibly being TRBD1 or TRBD2 (7 bases each). V was shortened by 2 bases and J by 3 bases, with 11 bases between the two germline ends. Germline-derived CDR1 and CDR2 are SGHVS and FQNEAQ. The CDR3 has 14 amino acids. The CDR3 is CASSLTGEGYEQYF. CDR3 in DNA: TGTGCCAGCAGCTTAACAGGGGAGGGCTACGAGCAGTACTTC.

The CDR3: CASSLRLAVYEQYF. In nucleotides, the CDR3 is TGTGCCAGCAGTTTGAGACTAGCGGTCTACGAGCAGTACTTC. The chain links TRBV28 to TRBJ2-7, with 9 bases that match TRBD2. Unmatched junction bases numbered 3, after V lost 3 bases and J lost 3 bases. This CDR3 has 14 amino acids. CDR1 and CDR2 from the germline V gene are MDHEN and SYDVKM.

This chain joins TRBV2 and TRBJ1-2, with D uncertain. The ends were cut back, 3 bases at V and 2 bases at J, with 10 bases in the middle. This CDR3 spans 14 amino acids. In germline, CDR1 is SNHLY, CDR2 FYNNEI. The CDR3 protein is CASSEGRINYGYTF. The CDR3 coding sequence is TGTGCCAGCAGTGAGGGCCGCATAAACTATGGCTACACCTTC.

The chain carries TRBV6-1 and TRBJ1-2, with 7 bases matching TRBD1. The V gene's germline CDR1 is MNHNS and CDR2 SASEGT. CDR3 length: 13 residues. V trimming: 2 bases; J trimming: 5 bases; junction bases outside the gene matches: 2. The CDR3 reads CASSEQGEYGYTF. The DNA for the CDR3 is TGTGCCAGCAGTGAACAGGGGGAATATGGCTACACCTTC.

The chain carries TRBV5-4 and TRBJ2-5, with TRBD2 matching 11 bases. Germline CDR1 reads SGHNT; CDR2 reads YYREEE (reference sequence). The CDR3 covers 15 residues. After removal of 4 bases from V and 1 base from J, the junction contained 3 bases not matched to a gene. The DNA for the CDR3 is TGTGCCAGCAGCCAGACTAGCGGGGCCCAAGAGACCCAGTACTTC. Its translation is CASSQTSGAQETQYF. The full variable domain, rest sourced from reference TRBV5-4 and TRBJ2-5, is ETGVTQSPTHLIKTRGQQVTLRCSSQSGHNTVSWYQQALGQGPQFIFQYYREEENGRGNFPPRFSGLQFPNYSSELNVNALELDDSALYLCASSQTSGAQETQYFGPGTRLLVL.

V usage is TRBV11-2 and J usage is TRBJ2-1; D is undetermined. The CDR3 is made up of 15 amino acids. Germline-derived CDR1 and CDR2 are SGHAT and FQNNGV. Trimming stripped 0 bases from V and 2 bases from J, with 8 bases between. The CDR3 DNA reads as TGTGCCAGCAGCTTAGACGGCTCTCCCTACAATGAGCAGTTCTTC. Protein product: CASSLDGSPYNEQFF.

The chain is built from TRBV6-6 and TRBJ2-6, with D possibly being TRBD1 (5 bases). CDR1 and CDR2 from the germline V gene are MNHNY and SVGAGI (reference sequence). The CDR3 sequence is 15 residues long. The V and J ends lost 5 bases and 0 bases respectively, with 8 bases between them. The CDR3 sequence: CASSPRDSGANVLTF. For the CDR3, the DNA is TGTGCCAGCAGTCCCAGGGACTCTGGGGCCAACGTCCTGACTTTC.

This chain uses TRBV9 with TRBJ2-7; weak D call: TRBD1 (5 bases). CDR1 and CDR2 (germline): SGDLS, YYNGEE. V lost 4 bases and J 0 bases, leaving 17 bases between the germline ends. The length of the CDR3 is 16 residues. The CDR3 DNA reads as TGTGCCAGCAGCTTAGGGGCAGGGTCAAGCTCCTACGAGCAGTACTTC. Residues: CASSLGAGSSSYEQYF.